Listed below are T cell receptor beta chains from one sample, sequenced in a study of blood T cell repertoires in COVID-19. TCRdb's copy holds only in-frame clones and misses some; the assay was immunoSEQ multiplex PCR. Of approximately 36,000 clones listed, roughly 84% are singletons. The sequenced material came from peripheral blood. The receptor source for this set is a human donor in a cohort sampled during active COVID-19. Each CDR3 is given with its conserved first and last residue. The order of the fields is D gene, J gene, V gene, clone size, CDR3 DNA, CDR3 protein. D genes are given only for firm matches. For some rows the clone size is stated as once, few or many, or as a class when expanded; others skip it.

TRBD1,TRBJ2-1,TRBV18,once,TGTGCCAGCTCACCCGGACAGGCTAATGAGCAGTTCTTC,CASSPGQANEQFF
NA,TRBJ2-7,TRBV6-5,NA,TGTGCCAGCAGAACGACAGCCGGCGAGCAGTACTTC,CASRTTAGEQYF
NA,TRBJ2-3,TRBV5-1,NA,TGCGCCAGCAGCTTGGATGGGGGGATAGATACGCAGTATTTT,CASSLDGGIDTQYF
NA,TRBJ1-4,TRBV3-1/TRBV3-2,once,TGTGCCAGCAGCCAAGGGGTTGAGGGTCCACTGTTTTTT,CASSQGVEGPLFF
NA,TRBJ1-6,TRBV7-9,NA,TGTGCCAGCAGCTTAGCGGGGCGGTTCTATAATTCACCCCTCCACTTT,CASSLAGRFYNSPLHF
TRBD1,TRBJ2-1,TRBV5-4,NA,TGTGCCAGCAGCTCCGGGACAGGGCACTACAATGAGCAGTTCTTC,CASSSGTGHYNEQFF
NA,TRBJ1-5,TRBV2,once,TGTGCCAGCAGTGGAACCAGGGCGAACCGCAATCAGCCCCAGCATTTT,CASSGTRANRNQPQHF
NA,TRBJ1-2,TRBV7-5,NA,TGTGCCAGAAGCCTTACTGGGACAGGGGACCGGTTTGGCTACACCTTC,CARSLTGTGDRFGYTF
TRBD1,TRBJ2-5,TRBV10-3,NA,TGTGCCATCAGTGAGTCGACAGGGGAAGAGACCCAGTACTTC,CAISESTGEETQYF
NA,TRBJ1-1,TRBV5-1,NA,TGCGCCAGCAGCTTCAACGGGGACACTGAAGCTTTCTTT,CASSFNGDTEAFF
NA,TRBJ2-7,TRBV4-1,NA,TGCGCCAGCAGCCAAGATCCCTCAAGGGGCCTTTACGAGCAGTACTTC,CASSQDPSRGLYEQYF
NA,TRBJ2-3,TRBV9,NA,TGTGCCAGCAGCGTAGACCAGGGGTGGACAGATACGCAGTATTTT,CASSVDQGWTDTQYF
TRBD1,TRBJ1-2,TRBV6-5,NA,TGTGCCAGCAGCCCAGGGCAGGGGGCGAGAGGCTACACCTTC,CASSPGQGARGYTF
TRBD1,TRBJ1-6,TRBV18,NA,TGTGCCAGCTCACCAGAACGAGACAGGGACCTCCACTTT,CASSPERDRDLHF
NA,TRBJ2-5,TRBV4-1,NA,TGCGCCAGCAGCCAGCCGGGGATCTCCCGGGGCCAGTACTTC,CASSQPGISRGQYF
NA,TRBJ2-1,TRBV27,medium-sized,TGTGCCAGCAGTTTAGAGGGGGTGGGGTACAATGAGCAGTTCTTC,CASSLEGVGYNEQFF
NA,TRBJ2-7,TRBV6-5,NA,TGTGCCAGCAGTAGAACGGGTGTTTCCTACGAGCAGTACTTC,CASSRTGVSYEQYF
TRBD2,TRBJ2-1,TRBV7-2,once,TGTGCCAGCAGCTTAGGGACTAGCGGGGTTTATGAGCAGTTCTTC,CASSLGTSGVYEQFF
NA,TRBJ2-5,TRBV11-2,few,TGTGCCAGCAGCAGAGAGTTTCGAGAGACCCAGTACTTC,CASSREFRETQYF
NA,TRBJ1-5,TRBV7-7,NA,TGTGCTAGCAGCTTAGAATATAAGGAGGGGAGTCAGCCCCAGCATTTT,CASSLEYKEGSQPQHF
NA,TRBJ1-3,TRBV21-1,NA,TGTGCCAGCAGGGGGACAGGGCTCTACGCTGGAAACACCATATATTTT,CASRGTGLYAGNTIYF
NA,TRBJ2-5,TRBV9,NA,TGTGCCAGCAGCGCGCTCAGGGGAAGACAAGAGACCCAGTACTTC,CASSALRGRQETQYF